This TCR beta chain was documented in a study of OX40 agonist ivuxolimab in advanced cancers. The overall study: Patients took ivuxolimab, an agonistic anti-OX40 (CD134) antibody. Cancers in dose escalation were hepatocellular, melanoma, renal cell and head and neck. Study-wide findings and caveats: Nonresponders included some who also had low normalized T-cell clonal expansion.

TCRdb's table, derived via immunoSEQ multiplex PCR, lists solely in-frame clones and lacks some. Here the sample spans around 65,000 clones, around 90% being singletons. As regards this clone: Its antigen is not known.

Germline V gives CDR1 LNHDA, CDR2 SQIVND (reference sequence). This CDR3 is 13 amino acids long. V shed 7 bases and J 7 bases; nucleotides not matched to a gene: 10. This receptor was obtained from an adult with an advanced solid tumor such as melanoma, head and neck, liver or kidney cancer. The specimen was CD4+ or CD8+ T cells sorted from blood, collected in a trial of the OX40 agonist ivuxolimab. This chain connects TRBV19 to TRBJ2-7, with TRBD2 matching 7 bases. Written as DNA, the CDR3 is TGTGCCAGTATAGGGACTACAGTGGGGGAGCAGTACTTC. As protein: CASIGTTVGEQYF.